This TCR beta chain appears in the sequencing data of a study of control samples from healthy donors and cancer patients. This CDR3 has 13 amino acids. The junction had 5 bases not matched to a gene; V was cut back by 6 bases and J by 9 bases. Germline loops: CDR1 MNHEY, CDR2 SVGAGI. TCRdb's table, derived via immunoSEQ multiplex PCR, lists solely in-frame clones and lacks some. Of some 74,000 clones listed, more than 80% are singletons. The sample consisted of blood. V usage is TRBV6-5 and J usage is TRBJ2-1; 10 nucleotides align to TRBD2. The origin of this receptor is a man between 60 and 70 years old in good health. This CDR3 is CASREREGSEQFF. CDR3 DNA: TGTGCCAGCAGGGAGCGGGAGGGCAGTGAGCAGTTCTTC.